This TCR beta chain is drawn from a study of T cell clones after liver transplantation. General observations from the study: A larger donor-reactive than third-party decline suggested partial antigen-specific deletion. Circulating graft-donor-reactive CD4 TCRbeta sequences fell significantly post-transplant in most of the 8 subjects. Migration into the graft, not deletion, may explain lost graft donor-reactive T cells. In a couple of subjects, few donor cells limited the measurable donor-reactive repertoire.

CDR1 and CDR2 (germline): MGHDK, SYGVNS. The CDR3 contains 15 residues. Trimming cost V 2 bases and J 1 base, with 11 bases left between them. Repertoires were generated with immunoSEQ multiplex PCR, while TCRdb's copy carries only in-frame clones and drops some. This table has 75,000 to 95,000 clones, around 78% appearing once. As regards this clone: The antigen is unknown.

V and J are TRBV25-1 and TRBJ2-5; possibly TRBD1 for D (6 bases). The receptor's source is a human patient who received a liver transplant. Some T cells may be supplied by the graft donor. This specimen consisted of CD4+ T cells from blood, obtained at the 22-month timepoint. The CDR3 loop is CASSENGQIQETQYF. CDR3 nucleotides: TGTGCCAGCAGTGAAAACGGACAGATCCAAGAGACCCAGTACTTC.